This T cell receptor (beta chain) is from a study of neurological immune-mediated disorders (dated by TCRdb to about 2019). Context from the whole study: Among the approximately 35 multiple sclerosis patients, relapsing-remitting MS was present in some 30 and secondary progressive MS was present in 3. Alongside PBMC samples, the set of more than 80 TCR-beta libraries contained longitudinal samples, technical triplicates, and paired CD4+ and CD8+ T-cell subsets that had been sorted. The cohort included about 70 subjects: approximately 15 with HAM/TSP, about 34 with multiple sclerosis, and around 20 healthy controls. Peripheral blood TCR-beta repertoires from HTLV-I-associated myelopathy (HAM/TSP) patients, multiple sclerosis patients and healthy controls were compared by UMI-based sequencing. Points the paper makes about the study in general: The MS cluster was not associated with any clinical or MRI features, and the authors stated that larger cohorts are needed. Across subjects, expanded clones never shared an identical CDR3 amino acid sequence, which suggests that the TCR-beta repertoires in every group were private. In phylogenetic analysis, the repertoires of 18 of 34 MS patients grouped into a cluster of related CDR3 sequences, which suggests a possible signature at the repertoire level. TCR clonal expansion was highest in HAM/TSP patients and lowest in MS patients, with MS patients falling below even healthy controls.

For unsorted PBMC libraries, 2 million PBMCs were used after storage in RNAlater at -80 degrees C until RNA extraction. Multiple sclerosis patients were enrolled in a US clinical protocol under which disease progression was evaluated by magnetic resonance imaging. Peripheral blood underwent Ficoll-Hypaque density gradient centrifugation to isolate PBMCs, which were then cryopreserved in liquid nitrogen. Notes on this clonotype: There is no known antigen for this receptor. Base quality data are lacking; no much larger clone is found one base away.

CDR1 and CDR2, per the germline V gene (reference sequence), are LNHDA and SQIVND. The CDR3 goes from the cysteine to the phenylalanine over 13 residues. Only the CDR3 part of the read is kept: 39 bases, read in frame from the first base. cDNA was synthesized by template-switch 5'RACE using a primer with a 10-nucleotide random unique molecular identifier that tagged each TCR transcript. Every sequencing run yielded over 180 million TCR-beta sequences covering 15-18 subjects. Total RNA was extracted with the RNeasy kit. Using the KAPA Real-time Library Amplification kit, TCR-beta VDJ regions were amplified with primers for the TCR constant region and the 5'RACE anchor. Sample indexes and Illumina adaptors were added in a first PCR, and a second PCR then increased library yield. After Ampure bead purification, the TCR product of roughly 650 bp was size-selected on a 2% E-gel SizeSelection system. Before pooling, libraries had their quality checked on a Bioanalyzer, their concentration measured with Qubit, and their quantity determined with the Kapa Library Quantification kit. Paired-end 2 x 150 bp sequencing of the libraries was performed on an Illumina HiSeq 2500. To increase sequence diversity, about 24-32% phiX was spiked into each library pool. In the source study's methods: Quality-filtered reads were processed with the UMI-based MiGEC pipeline, and over 85% of raw TCR sequences were removed by the MiGEC pipeline during error correction. VDJ genes were aligned to IMGT germline references, and each clonotype was defined by a unique CDR3 amino acid sequence together with V-J genes. Clonal expansion, Shannon diversity and CDR3 relatedness (CalcPairwiseDistances, ClusterSamples) were evaluated with VDJtools, and phylogenetic trees were built with CLCbio workbench. A clone was classed as expanded if it had 8 or more unique UMIs, a cutoff based on coefficient-of-variation modelling across technical triplicates. The public reads were run again by TCRdb, first through fastp at Q25 and then through MiXCR, and only productive beta chains were kept. Entries are consolidated by CDR3 protein sequence, retaining the most common genes and DNA. These V and J calls originate from TCRdb's pipeline instead of the authors' own analysis. The sample includes approximately 60,000 distinct CDR3 sequences, with about 4% observed a single time. Around 3% of the sample comes from the top ten.

This TCR derives from a man aged 50 to 60 with multiple sclerosis. The chain couples TRBV19 to TRBJ2-7; there is no confident call for the D gene. The end of the DNA fits TRBJ2-5 better, so the J call may be wrong. The sequenced sample consisted of PBMCs. The nucleotide sequence is TGTGCCAGTAATCCGACTGGAGTGGAGACCCAGTACTTC. It encodes CASNPTGVETQYF.